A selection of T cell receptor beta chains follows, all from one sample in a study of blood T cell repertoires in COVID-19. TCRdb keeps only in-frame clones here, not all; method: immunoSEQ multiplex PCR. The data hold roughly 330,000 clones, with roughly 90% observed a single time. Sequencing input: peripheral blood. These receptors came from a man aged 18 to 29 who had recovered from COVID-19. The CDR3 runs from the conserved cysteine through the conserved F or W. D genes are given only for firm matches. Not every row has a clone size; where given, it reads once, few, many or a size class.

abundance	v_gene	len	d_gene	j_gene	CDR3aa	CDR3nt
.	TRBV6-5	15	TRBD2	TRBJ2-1	CASSLGLADYNEQFF	TGTGCCAGCAGCTTAGGACTAGCGGATTACAATGAGCAGTTCTTC
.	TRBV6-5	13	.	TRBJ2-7	CAIPGHISYEQYF	TGTGCCATCCCAGGGCACATCTCCTACGAGCAGTACTTC
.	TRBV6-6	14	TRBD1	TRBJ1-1	CASSDRGGNTEAFF	TGTGCCAGCAGTGACAGGGGAGGGAACACTGAAGCTTTCTTT
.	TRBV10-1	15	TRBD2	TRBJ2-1	CANPPGGPSNNEQFF	TGCGCCAACCCGCCGGGAGGGCCGTCGAACAATGAGCAGTTCTTC
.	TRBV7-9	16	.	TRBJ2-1	CASSGLDSHDYNEQFF	TGTGCCAGCAGCGGGTTGGACAGCCACGACTACAATGAGCAGTTCTTC
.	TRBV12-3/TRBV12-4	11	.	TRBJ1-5	CASSLGQPQHF	TGTGCCAGCAGTTTGGGCCAACCCCAGCATTTT
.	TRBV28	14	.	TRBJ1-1	CASSLLRVNTEAFF	TGTGCCAGCAGTCTCCTCCGGGTGAACACTGAAGCTTTCTTT
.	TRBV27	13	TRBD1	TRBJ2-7	CASLGQGAPEQYF	TGTGCCAGCTTGGGACAGGGGGCCCCAGAGCAGTACTTC
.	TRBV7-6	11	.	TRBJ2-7	CASSLRGEQYF	TGTGCCAGCAGCCTCCGAGGGGAGCAGTACTTC
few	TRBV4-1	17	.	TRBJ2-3	CASSQDRRETSTDTQYF	TGCGCCAGCAGCCAAGATAGGAGGGAGACTAGCACAGATACGCAGTATTTT
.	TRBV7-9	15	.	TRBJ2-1	CASSLRGWGYNEQFF	TGTGCCAGCAGCTTACGGGGGTGGGGCTACAATGAGCAGTTCTTC
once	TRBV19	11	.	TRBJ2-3	CASSGSDTQYF	TGTGCCAGTAGTGGCTCAGATACGCAGTATTTT
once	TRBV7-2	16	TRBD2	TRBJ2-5	CASSLSGSGGRETQYF	TGTGCCAGCAGCTTATCGGGAAGCGGGGGGCGAGAGACCCAGTACTTC
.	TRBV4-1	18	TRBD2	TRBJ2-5	CASSQGKGGVTLGETQYF	TGCGCCAGCAGCCAAGGAAAGGGAGGGGTGACGCTAGGAGAGACCCAGTACTTC
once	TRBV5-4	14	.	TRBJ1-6	CASSLNREGSPLHF	TGTGCCAGCAGCTTGAACAGGGAGGGTTCACCCCTCCACTTT
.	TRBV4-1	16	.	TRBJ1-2	CASSQRGGSRAYGYTF	TGCGCCAGCAGCCAACGGGGGGGGAGCAGGGCCTATGGCTACACCTTC
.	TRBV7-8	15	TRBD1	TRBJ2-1	CASSPGTGLYNEQFF	TGTGCCAGCAGCCCCGGGACAGGGCTGTACAATGAGCAGTTCTTC
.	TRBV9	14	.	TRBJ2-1	CASSVGSTGFEQFF	TGTGCCAGCAGCGTAGGGTCTACGGGGTTTGAGCAGTTCTTC
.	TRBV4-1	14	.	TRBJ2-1	CASSQTTSGNEQFF	TGCGCCAGCAGCCAAACTACCTCGGGCAATGAGCAGTTCTTC
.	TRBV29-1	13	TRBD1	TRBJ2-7	CSVEWDRGYEQYF	TGCAGCGTTGAGTGGGACAGGGGTTACGAGCAGTACTTC
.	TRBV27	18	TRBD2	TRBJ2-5	CASRPGTSGMMRGETQYF	TGTGCCAGCAGGCCCGGGACTAGCGGGATGATGAGGGGAGAGACCCAGTACTTC
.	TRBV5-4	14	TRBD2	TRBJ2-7	CASSPGLGDYEQYF	TGTGCCAGCAGCCCGGGACTAGGCGATTACGAGCAGTACTTC
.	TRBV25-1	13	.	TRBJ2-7	CASSVTATYEQYF	TGTGCCAGCAGTGTTACAGCTACCTACGAGCAGTACTTC
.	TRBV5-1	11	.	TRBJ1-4	CARTDDEKLFF	TGCGCCAGGACAGACGATGAAAAACTGTTTTTT
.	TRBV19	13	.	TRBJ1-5	CASRTGWDQPQHF	TGTGCCAGTAGAACGGGGTGGGATCAGCCCCAGCATTTT
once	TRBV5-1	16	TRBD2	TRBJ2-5	CASSLGAGGGVETQYF	TGCGCCAGCAGCTTGGGGGCGGGAGGAGGTGTGGAGACCCAGTACTTC
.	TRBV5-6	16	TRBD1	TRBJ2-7	CASSYYSGTGLYEQYF	TGTGCCAGCAGCTATTATTCCGGGACAGGGCTTTACGAGCAGTACTTC
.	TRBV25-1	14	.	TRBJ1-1	CASSESRPNTEAFF	TGTGCCAGCAGTGAATCTAGACCGAACACTGAAGCTTTCTTT
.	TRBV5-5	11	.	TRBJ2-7	CASSSSYEQYF	TGTGCCAGCAGCTCTTCCTACGAGCAGTACTTC
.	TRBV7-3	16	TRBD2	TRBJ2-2	CASSLTRESSTGELFF	TGTGCCAGCAGCTTAACGCGGGAGAGTTCCACCGGGGAGCTGTTTTTT
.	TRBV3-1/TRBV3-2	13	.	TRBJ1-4	CASSQEGGEKLFF	TGTGCCAGCAGCCAAGAGGGAGGGGAAAAACTGTTTTTT
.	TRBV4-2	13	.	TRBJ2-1	CASSQTIYNEQFF	TGTGCCAGCAGCCAAACTATTTACAATGAGCAGTTCTTC